Listed below are T cell receptor beta chains from one sample, sequenced in a study of beta chain features in type 1 diabetes. Profiled with immunoSEQ multiplex PCR; TCRdb holds only in-frame clones, not every one. The data show about 48,000 clones, with under 45% seen just once and over 1.1% held by the top ten. The sample was Tregs from blood. These receptors were collected from a man aged 30 to 39 with type 1 diabetes. CDR3s include the opening cysteine and the closing phenylalanine or tryptophan. The D gene is left open where the match is weak. Rows may omit the clone size; those that give it use once, few, many or a size class.

>few|.|TRBV6-6|TRBJ2-1
TGTGCCAGCAGTCCCCGCGATGAGCAGTTCTTC
CASSPRDEQFF
>.|.|TRBV6-5|TRBJ1-1
TGTGCCAGCAACCCAGGGCGGGGGATGGTTGAAGCTTTCTTT
CASNPGRGMVEAFF
>.|.|TRBV10-3|TRBJ2-7
TGTGCCATCAACCCGGGGGACTCCTACGAGCAGTACTTC
CAINPGDSYEQYF
>.|TRBD2|TRBV5-1|TRBJ2-7
TGCGCCAGCAGCTTGGCGCCTAGCGGGGTGTCCTACGAGCAGTACTTC
CASSLAPSGVSYEQYF
>.|TRBD2|TRBV5-5|TRBJ2-1
TGTGCCAGCAGCCTCCCGACTAGCGGGAGGTCGAGCTCCTACAATGAGCAGTTCTTC
CASSLPTSGRSSSYNEQFF
>.|TRBD1|TRBV6-1|TRBJ1-2
TGTGCCAGCCCCCGGGACAGCGGATCAAACTATGGCTACACCTTC
CASPRDSGSNYGYTF
>few|TRBD1|TRBV7-3|TRBJ1-6
TGTGCCAGCAGCTCGGACAGGCCCCCCAGTCCCCTCCACTTT
CASSSDRPPSPLHF
>.|TRBD2|TRBV2|TRBJ2-3
TGTGCCAGCCGGACTAGCGGAGATACGCAGTATTTT
CASRTSGDTQYF
>.|TRBD1|TRBV5-1|TRBJ2-2
TGCGCCAGCAGCCAGACAGGGGGTTTAACCGGGGAGCTGTTTTTT
CASSQTGGLTGELFF
>.|.|TRBV25-1|TRBJ1-3
TGTGCCAGCAGTGTGCCAGGCGGAAACACCATATATTTT
CASSVPGGNTIYF
>.|TRBD1|TRBV5-1|TRBJ2-5
TGCGCCAGCAGCTTGGTCGGGACAGGTCAAGAGACCCAGTACTTC
CASSLVGTGQETQYF
>once|TRBD1|TRBV6-5|TRBJ2-7
TGTGCCAGCAATAAACGGGACAGACGCCACGAGCAGTACTTC
CASNKRDRRHEQYF
>.|.|TRBV14|TRBJ1-3
TGTGCCAGCAGCCAAAACGCAGGCACCAGCTCTGGAAACACCATATATTTT
CASSQNAGTSSGNTIYF
>many|TRBD1|TRBV7-2|TRBJ2-3
TGTGCCAGCAGCCCAAGGACGGGGACAGGGAATACGCAGTATTTT
CASSPRTGTGNTQYF
>.|.|TRBV6-5|TRBJ2-2
TGTGCCAGCAGTTACAGAGGGGGAACGAACACCGGGGAGCTGTTTTTT
CASSYRGGTNTGELFF
>.|TRBD2|TRBV5-1|TRBJ2-1
TGCGCCAGCAGCTTTTTGCCGGGACTAGCGGGAGGGTACAATGAGCAGTTCTTC
CASSFLPGLAGGYNEQFF
>.|.|TRBV10-2|TRBJ1-5
TGCGCCAGCAGCGGCTCAGGGGGCAATCAGCCCCAGCATTTT
CASSGSGGNQPQHF
>few|.|TRBV13|TRBJ1-3
TGTGCCAGCAGCGCGATGAGCTCTGGAAACACCATATATTTT
CASSAMSSGNTIYF
>.|TRBD1|TRBV5-8|TRBJ1-4
TGTGCCAGCAGCCCTGAAGGGTTATGGACAGGGCCTGAAAAACTGTTTTTT
CASSPEGLWTGPEKLFF
>.|.|TRBV27|TRBJ2-2
TGTGCCAGCAGTCCGCCTTCAGGGCCCCGATTGACCGGGGAGCTGTTTTTT
CASSPPSGPRLTGELFF
>.|TRBD1|TRBV10-3|TRBJ2-7
TGTGCGACAACAGACAGGGACTCCTACGAGCAGTACTTC
CATTDRDSYEQYF
>many|TRBD2|TRBV28|TRBJ2-1
TGTGCCAGTACTAGCGCCGCGACCTCCTACAATGAGCAGTTCTTC
CASTSAATSYNEQFF
>.|TRBD2|TRBV19|TRBJ2-1
TGTGCCAGTAGTATGAGCGGGGTAGGTGAGCAGTTCTTC
CASSMSGVGEQFF
>.|TRBD2|TRBV9|TRBJ2-1
TGTGCCAGCAGCCTAGCGGGAGTTAACAATGAGCAGTTCTTC
CASSLAGVNNEQFF
>few|TRBD2|TRBV29-1|TRBJ2-5
TGCAGCGCCGGAGGGGGTTCGGGAGGGGAGACCCAGTACTTC
CSAGGGSGGETQYF
>few|TRBD2|TRBV4-3|TRBJ2-7
TGCGCCAGCAGCCGAGGAGTGGGGGAGGGATCCTACGAGCAGTACTTC
CASSRGVGEGSYEQYF
>.|TRBD2|TRBV7-6|TRBJ2-7
TGTGCCAGCAGCTTAGAGACTAGCGGATCCTACGAGCAGTACTTC
CASSLETSGSYEQYF
>.|.|TRBV6-5|TRBJ1-5
TGTGCCAGCAGCGACGAAAAAACCGGGACTCGGCCCCAGCATTTT
CASSDEKTGTRPQHF
>.|.|TRBV6-1|TRBJ1-5
TGTGCCAGCAAACCGGACCCTTGGGGAGAACAGCCCCAGCATTTT
CASKPDPWGEQPQHF
>once|TRBD1|TRBV15|TRBJ2-2
TGTGCCACCAGCAGGCAGGGGGCTTACACCGGGGAGCTGTTTTTT
CATSRQGAYTGELFF
>few|.|TRBV21-1|TRBJ2-5
TGTGCCAGCAGCAAAGGGACTAGCGGGCAAGAGACCCAGTACTTC
CASSKGTSGQETQYF
>.|TRBD2|TRBV5-1|TRBJ2-2
TGCGCCAGCAGCTCGTTAGCGGGAGGGCCCGCCGGGGAGCTGTTTTTT
CASSSLAGGPAGELFF
>few|.|TRBV7-8|TRBJ2-2
TGTGCCAGCAGCTTCAGAAGCGGGACAAACACCGGGGAGCTGTTTTTT
CASSFRSGTNTGELFF
>once|.|TRBV7-9|TRBJ1-5
TGTGCCAGCAGCCCTCTAGGGGATCAGCCCCAGCATTTT
CASSPLGDQPQHF
>.|.|TRBV5-1|TRBJ1-2
TGCGCCAGCAGCTTGGCCACCACAGGGTTTGCTAACTATGGCTACACCTTC
CASSLATTGFANYGYTF
>few|.|TRBV28|TRBJ1-2
TGTGCCAGCAGTTCCCGTCTGGGCTACACCTTC
CASSSRLGYTF
>.|.|TRBV4-1|TRBJ2-5
TGCGCCAGCAGCCAAGGAGGGTTACAAGAGACCCAGTACTTC
CASSQGGLQETQYF
>.|.|TRBV7-8|TRBJ2-7
TGTGCCAGCAGCTTAGGTCAGGGGTTCTACGAGCAGTACTTC
CASSLGQGFYEQYF
>few|.|TRBV30|TRBJ2-7
TGTGCCTGGGGCTCCACAGCCTACGAGCAGTACTTC
CAWGSTAYEQYF
>.|.|TRBV6-6|TRBJ1-2
TGTGCCAGCAGTTCTACAGGGTTGGGGGGCTACACCTTC
CASSSTGLGGYTF
>.|TRBD1|TRBV5-1|TRBJ2-5
TGCGCCAGCAGCCAGTCGGACAGGGTGGGGGAGACCCAGTACTTC
CASSQSDRVGETQYF
>.|TRBD1|TRBV6-5|TRBJ2-7
TGTGCCAGCAGTTACTCCCGACAGGGGGACTACGAGCAGTACTTC
CASSYSRQGDYEQYF
>.|.|TRBV27|TRBJ2-7
TGTGCCAGCAGTTTAGGCGGTTCTACCTACGAGCAGTACTTC
CASSLGGSTYEQYF
>.|.|TRBV7-6|TRBJ1-3
TGTGCCAGCAGCCTGGGGCCAGACGGAAACACCATATATTTT
CASSLGPDGNTIYF
>few|TRBD1|TRBV28|TRBJ1-5
TGTGCCAGCAGTGGATGGGACAGTAGCAATCAGCCCCAGCATTTT
CASSGWDSSNQPQHF
>.|TRBD1|TRBV28|TRBJ2-7
TGTGCCAGCAGTTTAATGGGACAGGGATCCGAGCAGTACTTC
CASSLMGQGSEQYF
>.|TRBD2|TRBV25-1|TRBJ2-3
TGTGCCAGCAGTGAACCCAGCGCCGGACTAGCGGTGGATACGCAGTATTTT
CASSEPSAGLAVDTQYF
>.|.|TRBV7-9|TRBJ2-7
TGTGCCAGCAGCTTAGGGGACACCTCCTACGAGCAGTACTTC
CASSLGDTSYEQYF
>.|TRBD1|TRBV28|TRBJ1-2
TGTGCCAGCAAAACCAGGGGGCCGACCTATGGCTACACCTTC
CASKTRGPTYGYTF
>.|.|TRBV6-5|TRBJ2-4
TGTGCCAGCAGTTTGAAAGGAGACGTCTACTTC
CASSLKGDVYF
>.|TRBD2|TRBV19|TRBJ2-1
TGTGCCAGTAGGGTTAGCGGGAGTCTGGATGAGCAGTTCTTC
CASRVSGSLDEQFF
>.|TRBD2|TRBV7-2|TRBJ2-3
TGTGCCAGCAGCTCGTCGGGACTAGCGGCCACAGATACGCAGTATTTT
CASSSSGLAATDTQYF